This T cell receptor (beta chain) was captured by sequencing in a study of cytomegalovirus exposure and HLA in healthy donors. Trimming removed 5 bases from V and 3 bases from J; junction bases left unmatched: 8. The CDR3 has 16 amino acids. Germline V lookup: CDR1 MNHEY, CDR2 SMNVEV (reference sequence). This PCR relied on a set of 60 Vbeta primers and 13 Jbeta primers. Data came from immunoSEQ multiplex PCR; TCRdb stores just in-frame clones and leaves some out. The sample gives tens of thousands of clones, approximately 83% of which show up once; 3.5% to 4% is in the top ten. The sample was PBMCs. The sequence derives from a man in his fifties or sixties in good health and CMV-seronegative. This sequence joins TRBV27 and TRBJ1-2; 11 bases align to TRBD1. The DNA for the CDR3 is TGTGCCAGCAGTATAGGACAGGGGGCTTTAGACTATGGCTACACCTTC. It specifies CASSIGQGALDYGYTF.